This T cell receptor (beta chain) was recovered during a study of blood T cell repertoires in COVID-19. Looking at the study overall: Acute and convalescent COVID-19 samples came from the United States, Italy and Spain. From T cells, B-cell-depleted T cells, or PBMCs came the material, which was cDNA or gDNA.

Sequenced by immunoSEQ multiplex PCR; TCRdb stores in-frame clones only, minus some. The sample contains 95,000 to 110,000 clones, less than 90% of which appear only once. V trimming: 1 base; J trimming: 6 bases; junction bases outside the gene matches: 10. Looked up from germline, CDR1 is LGHDT and CDR2 is YNNKEL (reference sequence). The CDR3 sequence is 17 residues long. The sequence derives from a human donor in a cohort sampled during active COVID-19. This chain links TRBV3-1 (or the pseudogene TRBV3-2) with TRBJ2-1; 9 nucleotides align to TRBD2. The sequenced sample was peripheral blood. CDR3 residues: CASSQANLAGVINEQFF. The CDR3 nucleotides read TGTGCCAGCAGCCAAGCCAACTTAGCGGGAGTTATCAATGAGCAGTTCTTC.